The 17 T cell receptor beta chains in this list originate from one sample, sequenced in a study of blood T cell repertoires in COVID-19. Assay: immunoSEQ multiplex PCR; the TCRdb copy retains only in-frame clones and omits some. The table lists tens of thousands of clones, 65% to 75% of them singletons, with under 30% in the top ten. The sequenced sample was peripheral blood. Receptors originate from a woman aged 80 or older with acute or convalescent COVID-19.

This sequence joins TRBV6-6 and TRBJ2-7; 15 nucleotides match TRBD2. V lost 7 bases and J lost 5; bases outside the gene matches: 9. The CDR3 length is 16 residues. Germline lookup yields CDR1 MNHNY and CDR2 SVGAGI (reference sequence). CDR3 amino acids: CASTRSGLAGGNEQYF. CDR3 DNA sequence: TGTGCCAGCACCAGATCGGGACTAGCGGGAGGCAACGAGCAGTACTTC.

The V gene is TRBV9, the J gene TRBJ1-3, with D maybe TRBD1 (6 bases). Germline values: CDR1 SGDLS, CDR2 YYNGEE. The CDR3 runs 14 residues. V was clipped by 4 bases and J by 4 bases, with 12 bases between them. The CDR3 here is CASSPIRGGNTIYF. CDR3 nucleotide sequence: TGTGCCAGCAGCCCGATCAGGGGAGGAAACACCATATATTTT.

The chain joins TRBV25-1 to TRBJ1-4; D uncertain. CDR1 is MGHDK, CDR2 SYGVNS, per germline. Between the trimmed V and J ends, which lost 0 bases and 7 bases, there was a span of 15 bases. The CDR3 is 16 residues long. DNA of the CDR3: TGTGCCAGCAGTGAATATATCTCGGGAAGGATTGAAAAACTGTTTTTT. The encoded protein is CASSEYISGRIEKLFF. The whole variable domain, filled in from reference TRBV25-1 and TRBJ1-4, reads EADIYQTPRYLVIGTGKKITLECSQTMGHDKMYWYQQDPGMELHLIHYSYGVNSTEKGDLSSESTVSRIRTEHFPLTLESARPSHTSQYLCASSEYISGRIEKLFFGSGTQLSVL.

V and J are TRBV7-3 and TRBJ2-4; 10 bases are a match to TRBD1. CDR1 and CDR2 (germline): SGHTA, FQGTGA. Losses at the gene ends were 4 bases for V and 2 bases for J; bases not matched to a gene: 14. CDR3 length: 19 residues. CDR3 in DNA: TGTGCCAGCAGCTCCCTACGGGACAGGGGTATGATGACCAAAAACATTCAGTACTTC. Translating it yields CASSSLRDRGMMTKNIQYF.

This clone was seen a few times. The V gene is TRBV6-2 or TRBV6-3, the J gene TRBJ2-3, with TRBD2 matching 13 bases. This CDR3 is built from 15 residues. Per germline, CDR1 MNHEY and CDR2 SVGEGT. Germline trimming cut 4 bases from V and 5 bases from J; bases unmatched to any gene: 3. The CDR3 reads CASSWGLAGLDTQYF. CDR3 DNA sequence: TGTGCCAGCAGTTGGGGACTAGCGGGGCTAGATACGCAGTATTTT.

The genes are TRBV18 and TRBJ2-7, with TRBD1 matching over 7 bases. Trimming removed 2 bases from V and 8 bases from J; junction bases left unmatched: 6. CDR1 and CDR2 from the germline V gene are KGHSH and LQKENI. This CDR3 has 13 amino acids. This CDR3 is CASSPTGQRQQYF. In nucleotides, the CDR3 is TGTGCCAGCTCACCAACGGGACAGAGACAGCAGTACTTC.

This sequence joins TRBV9 and TRBJ2-5, with 8 bases matching TRBD1. V shed 4 bases and J 2 bases; nucleotides not matched to a gene: 4. The germline V gene has CDR1 SGDLS and CDR2 YYNGEE. This CDR3 has 14 residues. The chain's CDR3 is CASSSGQGQETQYF. The CDR3 DNA is TGTGCCAGCAGCTCCGGACAGGGTCAAGAGACCCAGTACTTC.

This clone occurred a few times. V gene TRBV12-5 combines with J gene TRBJ1-2, with TRBD1 identical over 8 bases. J gave up 7 bases and V 5 bases, and 12 bases lay outside the gene matches. Germline lookup yields CDR1 LGHNT and CDR2 FRNRAP. This CDR3 comprises 15 residues. CDR3 loop: CASGTTGGFAFGYTF. CDR3 DNA sequence: TGTGCTAGTGGTACAACAGGGGGATTCGCCTTTGGCTACACCTTC.

The chain has TRBV6-5 and TRBJ2-2; no reliable D call. Deletions cut 2 bases from V and 8 bases from J, with 9 bases between. This CDR3 spans 13 amino acids. The V gene's germline CDR1 is MNHEY and CDR2 SVGAGI. CDR3 DNA: TGTGCCAGCAGTTACCACCAGGTGGGGGAGCTGTTTTTT. Its translation: CASSYHQVGELFF.

The chain recombines TRBV18 with TRBJ2-1; D possibly corresponds to TRBD2 (6 bases). With 6 bases removed from V and 0 bases from J, the gap between germline ends came to 12 bases. In germline, CDR1 is KGHSH, CDR2 LQKENI. The CDR3 has 15 residues. The CDR3, as DNA: TGTGCCAGCTCCCATCCCGGGGGCTCCTACAATGAGCAGTTCTTC. Its protein is CASSHPGGSYNEQFF.

CDR3 DNA sequence: TGTGCCAGTGGACTAGCGGTCACAGATACGCAGTATTTT. Protein sequence: CASGLAVTDTQYF. The chain combines TRBV19 with TRBJ2-3; 10 bases are shared with TRBD2. Germline loops: CDR1 LNHDA, CDR2 SQIVND (reference sequence). This CDR3 is built from 13 residues. With 8 bases clipped from V and 2 bases from J, the junction kept 1 base outside the gene matches.

The J gene is TRBJ1-1, the V gene TRBV28; 10 bases align to TRBD1. The V gene's germline CDR1 is MDHEN and CDR2 SYDVKM. This CDR3 spans 13 amino acids. Trimming removed 7 bases from V and 6 bases from J; junction bases left unmatched: 5. The CDR3 is CASNPTGGPEAFF. As DNA, the CDR3 is TGTGCCAGCAATCCGACAGGGGGCCCTGAAGCTTTCTTT.

The chain links TRBV5-1 to TRBJ2-1; 8 bases are a match to TRBD2. V lost 5 bases to trimming and J lost 10 bases; unmatched junction nucleotides: 8. The CDR3 length is 13 residues. Germline V gene sequence: CDR1 SGHRS, CDR2 YFSETQ. The CDR3 DNA reads TGCGCCAGCAGTCCACGGGCGGGGGGCGAGCAGTTCTTC. This codes for CASSPRAGGEQFF.

This clone was picked up a small number of times. V and J are TRBV7-9 and TRBJ2-2; 8 nucleotides align to TRBD2. V gave up 1 base and J gave up 1 base; unmatched junction bases: 2. Germline CDR1 SEHNR, CDR2 FQNEAQ (reference sequence). The CDR3 runs 16 residues. Here the CDR3 reads CASSLGAGENTGELFF. The CDR3 region has the DNA TGTGCCAGCAGCTTAGGAGCGGGAGAGAACACCGGGGAGCTGTTTTTT.

The CDR3 DNA is TGCGCCAGCAGCTTGAACCAAGGGGTGAATGAGCAGTTCTTC. Its protein product is CASSLNQGVNEQFF. V is TRBV5-1 and J is TRBJ2-1, with a possible D match to TRBD1 (5 bases). The germline V gene has CDR1 SGHRS and CDR2 YFSETQ. V was cut by 1 base and J by 7 bases, with 12 bases left in between. The CDR3 contains 14 residues.

The V and J genes are TRBV11-3 and TRBJ1-4; perhaps TRBD1 as D (6 bases). Trimming shortened V by 4 bases and J by 3 bases, and 15 bases separated the two germline ends. Germline-derived CDR1 and CDR2 are SGHNT and YENEEA. The length of the CDR3 is 16 residues. The CDR3 is CASSSRGGASNEKLFF. As DNA, the CDR3 is TGTGCCAGCAGCTCCCGAGGGGGGGCCTCTAATGAAAAACTGTTTTTT.

The chain combines TRBV15 with TRBJ2-1; D is possibly TRBD2 (6 bases). From germline, CDR1 is LNHNV and CDR2 YYDKDF (reference sequence). The CDR3 has 14 residues. The germline V and J ends were trimmed by 0 bases and 8 bases, with 11 bases remaining between them. CDR3 loop: CATSRDFASDEQFF. Here the CDR3 DNA reads TGTGCCACCAGCAGAGATTTCGCTAGCGATGAGCAGTTCTTC.